The source of this T cell receptor beta chain is a study of blood T cells in healthy people across ages. The study's findings and limits: Both higher diversity and more naive CD4+ cells marked long-lived donors when set against aged donors.

This clonotype was detected a few times. What it recognizes is unknown. A second PCR of roughly 7 to 11 cycles used a sample-barcoded 5' primer and a J-beta primer mix. MiXCR, run by TCRdb on the 5' RACE reads, gives a single entry per CDR3 protein. The sample contains 700,000 to 900,000 distinct CDR3 sequences, about 26% of which appear only once. In germline, CDR1 is SQVTM, CDR2 ANQGSEA. V was clipped by 4 bases and J by 9 bases, with 18 bases between them. The length of the CDR3 is 13 residues. This same sample was also part of a study on T cells of mothers and their children.

This sequence originates from a boy aged 10-17 years in good health. The specimen was blood. The chain carries TRBV29-1 and TRBJ2-5; D may be TRBD2 (7 bases). The CDR3 sequence is CSVGGTRGGAQYF. In nucleotides, the CDR3 is TGCAGCGTTGGAGGCACAAGGGGGGGAGCCCAGTACTTC.